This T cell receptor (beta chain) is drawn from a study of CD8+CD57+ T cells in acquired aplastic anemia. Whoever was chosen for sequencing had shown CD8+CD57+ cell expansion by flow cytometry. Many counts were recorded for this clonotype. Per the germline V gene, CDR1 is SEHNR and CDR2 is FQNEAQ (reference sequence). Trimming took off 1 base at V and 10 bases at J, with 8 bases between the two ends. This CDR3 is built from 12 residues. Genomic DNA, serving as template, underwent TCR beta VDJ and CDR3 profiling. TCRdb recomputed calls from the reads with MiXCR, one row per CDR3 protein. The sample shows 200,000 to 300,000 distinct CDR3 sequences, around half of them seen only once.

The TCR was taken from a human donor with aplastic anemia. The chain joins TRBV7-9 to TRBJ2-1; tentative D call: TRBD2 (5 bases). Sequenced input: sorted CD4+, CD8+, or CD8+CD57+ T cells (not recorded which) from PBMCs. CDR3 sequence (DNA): TGTGCCAGCAGCTTAGGCGGAGGCGAGCAGTTCTTC. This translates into CASSLGGGEQFF.